What follows describes a single T cell receptor (beta chain). The data originate from a study of blood T cell repertoires in COVID-19. Study-level information: Donors in the United States, Italy and Spain gave samples during acute or convalescent COVID-19. Sample material is recorded as cDNA or gDNA derived from T cells, B-cell-depleted T cells, or PBMCs.

Original analysis: Nucleated cell counts were estimated from reference gene primer amplification. Sequencing was performed with immunoSEQ multiplex PCR; in TCRdb, only in-frame clones are kept and a portion is missing. That table supplies the V and J calls and clone size; D and trimming were determined from the DNA. The repertoire has about 140,000 clones, roughly 80% of them found once; the top ten carry under 7%. The CDR3 is 18 residues long. The germline CDR1 and CDR2 sequences are KGHDR and SFDVKD. Trimming removed 1 base from V and 1 base from J; junction bases left unmatched: 7. The gene calls are TRBV24-1 and TRBJ2-2; 8 bases map to TRBD1. The sequencing input was PBMCs or T cells enriched from blood (not recorded which). This TCR was recovered from a middle-aged man with acute COVID-19. The CDR3 DNA is TGTGCCACCAGTGATTTTGGTATCGGACAGGGGAACACCGGGGAGCTGTTTTTT. It translates to CATSDFGIGQGNTGELFF.